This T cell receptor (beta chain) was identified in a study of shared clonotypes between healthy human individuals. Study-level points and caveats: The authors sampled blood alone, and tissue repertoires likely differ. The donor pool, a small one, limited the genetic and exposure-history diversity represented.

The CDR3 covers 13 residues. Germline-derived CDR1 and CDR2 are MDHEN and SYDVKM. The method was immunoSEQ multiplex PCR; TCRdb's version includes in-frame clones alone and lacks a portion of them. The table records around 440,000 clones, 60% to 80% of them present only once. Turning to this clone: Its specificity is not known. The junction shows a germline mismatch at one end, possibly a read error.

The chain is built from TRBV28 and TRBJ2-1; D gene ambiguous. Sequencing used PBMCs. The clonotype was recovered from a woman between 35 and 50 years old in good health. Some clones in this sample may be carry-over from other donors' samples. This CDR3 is CASSPESYNEQFF. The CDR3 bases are TGCGCCAGCAGTCCCGAGTCCTACAATGAGCAGTTCTTC.